Shown below are 16 T cell receptor beta chains from a single sample sequenced in a study of cytomegalovirus exposure and HLA in healthy donors. Clones were sequenced by immunoSEQ multiplex PCR, and TCRdb holds only the in-frame ones, with some missing. The repertoire holds 73,000 or so clones, with just under 95% as singletons. Sequenced sample: PBMCs. The receptors stem from a woman younger than 35 in good health and CMV-seropositive.

CDR3 DNA sequence: TGTGCCAGCGGGACAGGGAATAACTATGGCTACACCTTC. Translating it yields CASGTGNNYGYTF. The chain couples TRBV2 to TRBJ1-2; 9 nucleotides line up with TRBD1. Germline-derived CDR1 and CDR2 are SNHLY and FYNNEI. The V segment lost 8 bases and the J segment 1 base; nucleotides outside the gene matches: 2. The CDR3 spans 13 residues.

The chain links TRBV19 to TRBJ1-4; TRBD1 matches at 8 bases. With 2 bases clipped from V and 5 bases from J, the junction kept 4 bases outside the gene matches. Per germline, CDR1 LNHDA and CDR2 SQIVND (reference sequence). This CDR3 spans 15 amino acids. The chain's CDR3 is CASSITGTGNEKLFF. CDR3 DNA sequence: TGTGCCAGTAGTATAACCGGGACAGGCAATGAAAAACTGTTTTTT.

V and J are TRBV28 and TRBJ1-4, with unresolved D. V shed 3 bases and J shed 7 bases, with 12 bases lying between them. The CDR3 sequence is 14 residues long. Germline V gene data show CDR1 as MDHEN and CDR2 as SYDVKM. The CDR3 sequence: CASSLSLGGEKLFF. CDR3 DNA sequence: TGTGCCAGCAGTTTGAGTTTGGGAGGTGAAAAACTGTTTTTT.

The chain carries TRBV6-5 and TRBJ2-7, with a weak D call TRBD1 (5 bases). Germline CDR1 MNHEY, CDR2 SVGAGI. The ends were cut back, 5 bases at V and 4 bases at J, with 15 bases in the middle. The length of the CDR3 is 14 residues. CDR3 amino acids: CASSPDRPAYEQYF. The CDR3 DNA follows: TGTGCCAGCAGTCCCGACAGACCGGCTTACGAGCAGTACTTC.

This chain uses TRBV27 with TRBJ2-5; the match to TRBD2 covers 7 bases. The V segment lost 5 bases and the J segment 5 bases; nucleotides outside the gene matches: 2. The CDR3 loop spans 12 amino acids. The germline gives CDR1 MNHEY, CDR2 SMNVEV (reference sequence). In nucleotides, the CDR3 is TGTGCCAGCAGTATGGGGGGGGAGACCCAGTACTTC. Translating gives CASSMGGETQYF.

The rearrangement joins TRBV5-6 to TRBJ2-3; 11 bases line up with TRBD1. In germline, CDR1 is SGHDT, CDR2 YYEEEE. The V segment lost 3 bases and the J segment 14 bases; nucleotides outside the gene matches: 5. This CDR3 spans 12 amino acids. Here the CDR3 reads CASSWGQGDRYF. CDR3 DNA: TGTGCCAGCAGCTGGGGACAGGGGGATAGGTATTTT.

This clone was counted a single time. The chain joins TRBV28 to TRBJ2-7; 16 bases map to TRBD2. Germline V gene sequence: CDR1 MDHEN, CDR2 SYDVKM. The CDR3 extends over 16 amino acids. Trimming removed 0 bases from V and 6 bases from J; junction bases left unmatched: 2. The CDR3 region is CASSLWGLAGGSEQYF. The CDR3 bases are TGTGCCAGCAGTTTATGGGGACTAGCGGGAGGGAGCGAGCAGTACTTC.

This chain connects TRBV7-9 to TRBJ2-7; 8 nucleotides agree with TRBD2. The CDR3 runs to 15 residues. Germline CDR1 and CDR2: SEHNR and FQNEAQ (reference sequence). V was clipped by 7 bases and J by 0 bases; unmatched bases: 8. The CDR3 sequence is CASTRTAGGSYEQYF. The DNA for the CDR3 is TGTGCCAGCACAAGAACGGCGGGAGGCTCCTACGAGCAGTACTTC.

The chain links TRBV7-2 to TRBJ2-7; 12 positions match TRBD2. Looked up from germline, CDR1 is SGHTA and CDR2 is FQGNSA. The CDR3 length is 16 residues. V lost 0 bases, J lost 2 bases, and 2 bases stayed unmatched. CDR3 DNA: TGTGCCAGCAGCTTAGCGCCTAGCGGGGGGGCCTACGAGCAGTACTTC. Amino acids: CASSLAPSGGAYEQYF.

CDR3 loop: CSVEGGAEETQYF. The DNA for the CDR3 is TGCAGCGTTGAGGGCGGGGCGGAAGAGACCCAGTACTTC. The chain recombines TRBV29-1 with TRBJ2-5; possibly TRBD2 for D (6 bases). Trimming left V 3 bases short and J 3 bases short, with 11 bases between. Germline CDR1 and CDR2: SQVTM and ANQGSEA. This CDR3 has 13 residues.

The CDR3 DNA reads as TGTGCCAGCAGCTTAGTTGGATCGGCGGGGGGGCGTACAGATACGCAGTATTTT. The encoded protein is CASSLVGSAGGRTDTQYF. The chain links TRBV7-6 to TRBJ2-3; 9 bases map to TRBD2. CDR1 and CDR2 from the germline V gene are SGHVS and FNYEAQ. The CDR3 contains 18 residues. The V segment lost 1 base and the J segment 3 bases; nucleotides outside the gene matches: 11.

The sample holds one count of this clone. This rearrangement joins TRBV30 to TRBJ1-1; 9 bases map to TRBD1. Trimming at V came to 5 bases and at J to 4 bases, leaving 5 bases not matched to a gene. Germline CDR1 and CDR2: GTSNPN and SVGIG (reference sequence). This CDR3 spans 13 amino acids. CDR3 protein: CAWGTGIATEAFF. The CDR3 region has the DNA TGTGCCTGGGGGACAGGGATAGCCACTGAAGCTTTCTTT.

This sequence joins TRBV6-5 and TRBJ2-3; 7 positions match TRBD2. CDR3 length equals 14 residues. CDR1 is MNHEY and CDR2 is SVGAGI in the germline V gene. V gave up 5 bases and J gave up 3 bases; unmatched junction bases: 5. The CDR3 here is CASSRGGRTDTQYF. CDR3 coding DNA: TGTGCCAGCAGTAGGGGCGGGAGAACAGATACGCAGTATTTT.

CDR3 sequence: CASSSRWREVTGELFF. For the CDR3, the DNA is TGTGCCAGCAGTTCTCGTTGGCGGGAGGTAACCGGGGAGCTGTTTTTT. The chain uses TRBV6-5 and TRBJ2-2; 8 bases align to TRBD2. The CDR3 loop spans 16 amino acids. Germline lookup yields CDR1 MNHEY and CDR2 SVGAGI. With 4 bases clipped from V and 5 bases from J, the junction kept 9 bases outside the gene matches.

The chain employs TRBV5-5 and TRBJ2-5, with D possibly being TRBD2 (5 bases). Per germline, CDR1 SGHKS and CDR2 YYEKEE (reference sequence). V lost 3 bases and J 2 bases, leaving 17 bases between the germline ends. This CDR3 is built from 16 residues. In DNA form, the CDR3 reads TGTGCCAGCAGCTGGGTGGTCGGGGTCGGGCAAGAGACCCAGTACTTC. Amino acid sequence: CASSWVVGVGQETQYF.

The chain joins TRBV6-6 to TRBJ2-5; TRBD1 is a possible D gene (6 bases). The germline gives CDR1 MNHNY, CDR2 SVGAGI (reference sequence). CDR3 length: 15 residues. The germline V and J ends were trimmed by 1 base and 2 bases, with 11 bases remaining between them. The CDR3 DNA sequence: TGTGCCAGCAGTTACTTCTACAGGGATCAAGAGACCCAGTACTTC. Protein sequence: CASSYFYRDQETQYF.